This entry lists 11 T cell receptor beta chains sequenced from one sample in a study of blood T cell repertoires in COVID-19. Repertoires were generated with immunoSEQ multiplex PCR, while TCRdb's copy carries only in-frame clones and drops some. The data show 150,000 or so clones, 75% to 90% seen once. What was sequenced was peripheral blood. These receptors originate from a man between 18 and 29 years old with COVID-19, enrolled during active disease.

The chain links TRBV6-2 or TRBV6-3 to TRBJ2-7; 8 bases align to TRBD1. Germline CDR1 MNHEY, CDR2 SVGEGT. The V and J ends lost 4 bases and 2 bases, in that order; junction bases with no gene match: 4. The CDR3 is 14 residues long. CDR3: CASSSDRVPYEQYF. CDR3 DNA sequence: TGTGCCAGCAGTTCGGACAGGGTCCCCTACGAGCAGTACTTC.

V is TRBV10-3 and J is TRBJ2-7; D gene ambiguous. The germline CDR1 and CDR2 sequences are ENHRY and SYGVKD. CDR3 length: 14 residues. V gave up 4 bases and J gave up 0 bases, with 10 bases separating them. In DNA form, the CDR3 reads TGTGCCATCAGTGGTAGAGAAGTCTCCTACGAGCAGTACTTC. Its protein product is CAISGREVSYEQYF.

The rearrangement joins TRBV5-1 to TRBJ1-4; D is unclear. Per germline, CDR1 SGHRS and CDR2 YFSETQ. The V end was cut by 2 bases, the J end by 3 bases, with 8 bases between. The CDR3 spans 14 residues. The CDR3 here is CASSFEGPNEKLFF. CDR3 DNA: TGCGCCAGCAGCTTCGAGGGCCCTAATGAAAAACTGTTTTTT.

J is TRBJ1-6 and V is TRBV4-1; D unclear. The V end was cut by 3 bases, the J end by 9 bases, with 9 bases between. CDR3 size: 13 residues. In germline, CDR1 is MGHRA, CDR2 YSYEKL. CDR3 protein: CASSQEGGSPLHF. The CDR3 bases are TGCGCCAGCAGCCAGGAGGGCGGTTCACCCCTCCACTTT.

The rearrangement links TRBV7-2 to TRBJ2-3, with 8 bases lining up with TRBD1. The ends lost 0 bases at V and 6 bases at J; junction bases unmatched: 8. Germline values: CDR1 SGHTA, CDR2 FQGNSA. The CDR3 has 16 residues. The CDR3 here is CASSLAPSGGSDTQYF. In DNA form, the CDR3 reads TGTGCCAGCAGCTTAGCCCCCTCAGGGGGCTCGGATACGCAGTATTTT. Variable domain in full (rest from reference TRBV7-2 and TRBJ2-3): GAGVSQSPSNKVTEKGKDVELRCDPISGHTALYWYRQSLGQGLEFLIYFQGNSAPDKSGLPSDRFSAERTGGSVSTLTIQRTQQEDSAVYLCASSLAPSGGSDTQYFGPGTRLTVL.

As DNA, the CDR3 is TGTGCTAGTGGTTTGGGGACTAGCGGGACTCCGCAGTACTTC. Amino acids: CASGLGTSGTPQYF. The chain employs TRBV12-5 and TRBJ2-5, with 12 bases that match TRBD2. The CDR3 covers 14 residues. Trimming took 1 base from V and 11 from J; bases not matched to a gene: 5. Looked up from germline, CDR1 is LGHNT and CDR2 is FRNRAP.

The rearrangement links TRBV6-6 to TRBJ1-2; 7 positions agree with TRBD1. V shed 3 bases and J 6 bases; nucleotides not matched to a gene: 7. The germline gives CDR1 MNHNY, CDR2 SVGAGI (reference sequence). This CDR3 region has 14 residues. This chain's CDR3 is CASSYERGGDGYTF. For the CDR3, the DNA is TGTGCCAGCAGTTATGAGCGAGGGGGCGATGGCTACACCTTC.

The chain combines TRBV6-5 with TRBJ1-6; 7 bases are shared with TRBD1. Per germline, CDR1 MNHEY and CDR2 SVGAGI. The CDR3 covers 15 residues. Trimming took 0 bases from V and 10 from J; bases not matched to a gene: 6. CDR3 sequence (DNA): TGTGCCAGCAGTTACTCCCGACAGGGCGTCTCACCCCTCCACTTT. Amino acid sequence: CASSYSRQGVSPLHF.

This chain connects TRBV5-1 to TRBJ2-2; TRBD2 aligns across 9 bases. V shed 1 base and J 2 bases; nucleotides not matched to a gene: 3. Germline-derived CDR1 and CDR2 are SGHRS and YFSETQ. The CDR3 is 16 residues long. Written as DNA, the CDR3 is TGCGCCAGCAGCTTGCGACTAGCGGAAAACACCGGGGAGCTGTTTTTT. Amino acids: CASSLRLAENTGELFF.

This clone was observed a few times. This sequence joins TRBV30 and TRBJ1-1; weak D call: TRBD1 (5 bases). The CDR3 has 13 residues. Germline V gives CDR1 GTSNPN, CDR2 SVGIG (reference sequence). V was clipped by 1 base and J by 5 bases, with 11 bases between them. The CDR3 sequence is CAWSEGFRTEAFF. Written as DNA, the CDR3 is TGTGCCTGGAGTGAGGGGTTTAGAACTGAAGCTTTCTTT. Looking up the rest from reference TRBV30 and TRBJ1-1 gives the full variable domain: SQTIHQWPATLVQPVGSPLSLECTVEGTSNPNLYWYRQAAGRGLQLLFYSVGIGQISSEVPQNLSASRPQDRQFILSSKKLLLSDSGFYLCAWSEGFRTEAFFGQGTRLTVV.

This chain connects TRBV7-8 to TRBJ2-7; perhaps TRBD2 as D (6 bases). The V gene's germline CDR1 is SGHVS and CDR2 FQNEAQ. CDR3 length: 13 amino acids. V was clipped by 0 bases and J by 4 bases, with 7 bases between them. The CDR3 DNA reads TGTGCCAGCAGCTTAGCGCGGGGATACGAGCAGTACTTC. This gives the protein CASSLARGYEQYF.